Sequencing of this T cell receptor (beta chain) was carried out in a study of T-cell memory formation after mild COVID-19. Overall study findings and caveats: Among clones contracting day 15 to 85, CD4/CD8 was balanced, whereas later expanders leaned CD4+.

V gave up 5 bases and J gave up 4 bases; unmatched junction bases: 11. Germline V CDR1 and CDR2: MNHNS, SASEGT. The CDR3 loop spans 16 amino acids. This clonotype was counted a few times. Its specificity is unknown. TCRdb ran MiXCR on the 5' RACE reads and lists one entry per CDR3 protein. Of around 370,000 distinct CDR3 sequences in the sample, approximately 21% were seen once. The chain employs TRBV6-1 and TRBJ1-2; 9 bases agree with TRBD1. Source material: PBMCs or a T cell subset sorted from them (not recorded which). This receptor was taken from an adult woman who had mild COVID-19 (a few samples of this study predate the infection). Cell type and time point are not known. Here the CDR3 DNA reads TGTGCCAGCAGTCGACAAACCGGGACAGGGTTCTATGGCTACACCTTC. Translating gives CASSRQTGTGFYGYTF.